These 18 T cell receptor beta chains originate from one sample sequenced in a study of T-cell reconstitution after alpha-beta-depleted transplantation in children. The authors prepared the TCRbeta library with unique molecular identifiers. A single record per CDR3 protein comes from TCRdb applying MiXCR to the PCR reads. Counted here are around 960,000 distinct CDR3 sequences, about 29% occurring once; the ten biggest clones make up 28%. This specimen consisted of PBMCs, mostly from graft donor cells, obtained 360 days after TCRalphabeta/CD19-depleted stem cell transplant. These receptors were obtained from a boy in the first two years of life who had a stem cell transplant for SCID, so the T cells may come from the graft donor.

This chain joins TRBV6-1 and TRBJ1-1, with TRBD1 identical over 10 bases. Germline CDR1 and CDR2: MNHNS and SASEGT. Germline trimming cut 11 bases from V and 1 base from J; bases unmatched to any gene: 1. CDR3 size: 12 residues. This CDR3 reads CAGQGGNTEAFF. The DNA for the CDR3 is TGTGCCGGACAGGGGGGGAACACTGAAGCTTTCTTT.

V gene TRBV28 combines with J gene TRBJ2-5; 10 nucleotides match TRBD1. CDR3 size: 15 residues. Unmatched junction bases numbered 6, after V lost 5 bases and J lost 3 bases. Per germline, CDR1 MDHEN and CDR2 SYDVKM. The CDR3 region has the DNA TGTGCCAGCAGTCTAGGGACAGGGGCTGAAGAGACCCAGTACTTC. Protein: CASSLGTGAEETQYF.

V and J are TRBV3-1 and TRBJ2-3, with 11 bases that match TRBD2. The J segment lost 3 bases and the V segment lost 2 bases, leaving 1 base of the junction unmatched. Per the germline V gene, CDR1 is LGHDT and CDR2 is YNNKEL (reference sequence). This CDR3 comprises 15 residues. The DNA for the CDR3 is TGTGCCAGCAGCCAACGACTAGCGGGGACAGATACGCAGTATTTT. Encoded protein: CASSQRLAGTDTQYF.

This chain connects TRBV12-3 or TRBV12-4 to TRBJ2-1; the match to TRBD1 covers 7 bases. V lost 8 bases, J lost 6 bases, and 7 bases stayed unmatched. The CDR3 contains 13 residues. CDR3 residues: CASLHRGPNEQFF. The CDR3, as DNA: TGTGCCAGCTTACATAGGGGGCCCAATGAGCAGTTCTTC.

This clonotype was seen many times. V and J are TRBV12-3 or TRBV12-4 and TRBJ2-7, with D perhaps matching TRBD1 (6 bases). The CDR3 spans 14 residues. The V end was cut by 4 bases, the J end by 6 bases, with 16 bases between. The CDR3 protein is CASSSKPQGIEQYF. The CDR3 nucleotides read TGTGCCAGCAGTTCTAAACCTCAGGGGATCGAGCAGTACTTC.

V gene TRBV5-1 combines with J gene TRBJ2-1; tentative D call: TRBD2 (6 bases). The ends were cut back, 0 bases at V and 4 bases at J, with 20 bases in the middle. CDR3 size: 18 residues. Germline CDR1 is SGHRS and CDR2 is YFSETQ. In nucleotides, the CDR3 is TGCGCCAGCAGCTTGGATATGGGAGGAGGCAGGATATACAATGAGCAGTTCTTC. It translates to CASSLDMGGGRIYNEQFF.

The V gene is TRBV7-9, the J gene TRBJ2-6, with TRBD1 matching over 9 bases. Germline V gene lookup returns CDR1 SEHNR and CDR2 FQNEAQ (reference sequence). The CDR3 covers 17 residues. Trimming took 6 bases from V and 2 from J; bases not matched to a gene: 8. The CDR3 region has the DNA TGTGCCAGCAGAAACACAGGGGGCTTTACTGGGGCCAACGTCCTGACTTTC. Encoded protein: CASRNTGGFTGANVLTF.

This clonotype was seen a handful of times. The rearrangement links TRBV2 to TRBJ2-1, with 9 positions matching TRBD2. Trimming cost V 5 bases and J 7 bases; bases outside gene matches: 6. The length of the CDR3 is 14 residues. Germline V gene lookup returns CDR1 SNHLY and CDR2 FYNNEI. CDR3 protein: CASSWLAGSNEQFF. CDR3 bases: TGTGCCAGCAGTTGGCTAGCGGGATCTAATGAGCAGTTCTTC.

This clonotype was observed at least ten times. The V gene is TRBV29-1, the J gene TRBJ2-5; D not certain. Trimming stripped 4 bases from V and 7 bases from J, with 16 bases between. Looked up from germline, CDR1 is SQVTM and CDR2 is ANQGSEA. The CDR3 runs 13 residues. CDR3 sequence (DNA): TGCAGCGTTGGGTCTCAGTACGTAGGGACCCAGTACTTC. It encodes CSVGSQYVGTQYF.

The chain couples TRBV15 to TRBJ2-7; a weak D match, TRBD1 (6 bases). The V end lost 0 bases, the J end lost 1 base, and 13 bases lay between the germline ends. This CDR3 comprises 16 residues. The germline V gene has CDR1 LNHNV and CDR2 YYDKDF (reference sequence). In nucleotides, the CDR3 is TGTGCCACCAGCAGAGATAGGTGGACAGAATCCTACGAGCAGTACTTC. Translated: CATSRDRWTESYEQYF.

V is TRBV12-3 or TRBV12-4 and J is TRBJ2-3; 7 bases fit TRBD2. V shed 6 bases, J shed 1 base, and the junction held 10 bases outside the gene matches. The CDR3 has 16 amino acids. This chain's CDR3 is CASSPGGSGGTDTQYF. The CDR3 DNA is TGTGCCAGCAGCCCCGGCGGGAGTGGGGGCACAGATACGCAGTATTTT.

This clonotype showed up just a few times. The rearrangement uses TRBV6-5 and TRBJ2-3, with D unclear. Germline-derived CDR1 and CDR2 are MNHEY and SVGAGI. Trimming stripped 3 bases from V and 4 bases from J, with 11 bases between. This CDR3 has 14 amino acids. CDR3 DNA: TGTGCCAGCAGTTATCTACGTGGATCAGATACGCAGTATTTT. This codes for CASSYLRGSDTQYF.

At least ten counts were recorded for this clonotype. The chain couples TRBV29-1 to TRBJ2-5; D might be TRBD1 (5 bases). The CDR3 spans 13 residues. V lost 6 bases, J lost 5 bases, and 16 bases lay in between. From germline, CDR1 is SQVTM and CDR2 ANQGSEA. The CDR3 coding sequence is TGCAGCGTGAGAGACAGTCCCCAGGAGACCCAGTACTTC. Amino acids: CSVRDSPQETQYF.

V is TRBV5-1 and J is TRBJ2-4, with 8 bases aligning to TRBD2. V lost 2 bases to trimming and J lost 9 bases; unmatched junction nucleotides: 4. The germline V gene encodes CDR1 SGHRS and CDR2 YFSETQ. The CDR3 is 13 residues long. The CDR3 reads CASSFGGDPIQYF. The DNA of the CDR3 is TGCGCCAGCAGCTTCGGGGGGGACCCCATTCAGTACTTC.

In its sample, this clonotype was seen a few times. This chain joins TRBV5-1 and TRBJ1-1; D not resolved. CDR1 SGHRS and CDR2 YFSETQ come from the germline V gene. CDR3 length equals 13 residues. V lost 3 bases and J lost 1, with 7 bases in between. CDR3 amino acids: CASSSNKNTEAFF. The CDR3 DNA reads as TGCGCCAGCAGCTCAAACAAGAACACTGAAGCTTTCTTT.

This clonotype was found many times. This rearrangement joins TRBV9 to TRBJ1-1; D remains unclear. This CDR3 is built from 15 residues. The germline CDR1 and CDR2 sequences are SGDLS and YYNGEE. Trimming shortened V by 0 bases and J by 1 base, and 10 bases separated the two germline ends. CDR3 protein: CASSVGQLKNTEAFF. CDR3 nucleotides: TGTGCCAGCAGCGTAGGGCAGCTGAAGAACACTGAAGCTTTCTTT.

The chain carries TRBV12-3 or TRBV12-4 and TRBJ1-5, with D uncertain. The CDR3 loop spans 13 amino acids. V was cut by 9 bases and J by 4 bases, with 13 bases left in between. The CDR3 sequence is CASTIDGNQPQHF. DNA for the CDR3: TGTGCCAGTACCATCGACGGGAATCAGCCCCAGCATTTT.

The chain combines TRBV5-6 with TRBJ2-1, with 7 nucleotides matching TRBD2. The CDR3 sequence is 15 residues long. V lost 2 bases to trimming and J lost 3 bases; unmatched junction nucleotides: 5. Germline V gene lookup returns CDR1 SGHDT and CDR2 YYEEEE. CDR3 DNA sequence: TGTGCCAGCAGCTTCGGGAGGCGGATCTACAATGAGCAGTTCTTC. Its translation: CASSFGRRIYNEQFF.